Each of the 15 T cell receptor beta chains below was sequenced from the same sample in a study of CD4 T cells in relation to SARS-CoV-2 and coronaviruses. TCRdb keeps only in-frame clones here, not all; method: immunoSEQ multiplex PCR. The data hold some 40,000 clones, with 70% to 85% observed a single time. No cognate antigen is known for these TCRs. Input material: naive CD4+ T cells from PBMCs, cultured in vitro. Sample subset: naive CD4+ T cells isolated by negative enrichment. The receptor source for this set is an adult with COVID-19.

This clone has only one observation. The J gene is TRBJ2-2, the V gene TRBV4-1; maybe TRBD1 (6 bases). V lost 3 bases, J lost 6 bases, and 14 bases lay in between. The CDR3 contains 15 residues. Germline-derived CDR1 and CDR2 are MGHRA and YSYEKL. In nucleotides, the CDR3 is TGCGCCAGCAGCCAGGGCAGGGGTCTATCCGGGGAGCTGTTTTTT. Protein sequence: CASSQGRGLSGELFF.

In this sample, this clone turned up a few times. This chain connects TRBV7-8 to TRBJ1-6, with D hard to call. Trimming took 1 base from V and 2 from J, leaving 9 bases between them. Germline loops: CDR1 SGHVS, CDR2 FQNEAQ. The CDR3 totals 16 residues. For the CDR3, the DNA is TGTGCCAGCAGCTTAGTTGGGGTGACCTATAATTCACCCCTCCACTTT. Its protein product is CASSLVGVTYNSPLHF.

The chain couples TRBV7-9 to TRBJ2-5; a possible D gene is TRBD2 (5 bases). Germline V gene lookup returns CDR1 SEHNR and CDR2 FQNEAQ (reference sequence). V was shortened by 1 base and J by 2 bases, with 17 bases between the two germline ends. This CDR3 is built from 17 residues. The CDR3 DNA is TGTGCCAGCAGCTTAGATCGTTTGGCTAGCCCACAAGAGACCCAGTACTTC. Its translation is CASSLDRLASPQETQYF.

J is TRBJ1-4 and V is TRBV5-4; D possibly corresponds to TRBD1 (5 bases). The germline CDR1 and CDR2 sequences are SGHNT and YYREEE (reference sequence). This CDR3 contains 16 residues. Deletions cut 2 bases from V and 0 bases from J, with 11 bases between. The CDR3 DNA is TGTGCCAGCAGCTTTATCGGGGCCGCAACTAATGAAAAACTGTTTTTT. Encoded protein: CASSFIGAATNEKLFF.

The CDR3: CASSYAQGNSNQPQHF. The CDR3 region has the DNA TGCGCCAGCAGCTACGCCCAGGGAAACAGCAATCAGCCCCAGCATTTT. The J gene is TRBJ1-5, the V gene TRBV5-1; maybe TRBD1 (5 bases). Trimming removed 3 bases at V and 1 base at J, with 14 bases between. The CDR3 consists of 16 residues. Germline CDR1 SGHRS, CDR2 YFSETQ.

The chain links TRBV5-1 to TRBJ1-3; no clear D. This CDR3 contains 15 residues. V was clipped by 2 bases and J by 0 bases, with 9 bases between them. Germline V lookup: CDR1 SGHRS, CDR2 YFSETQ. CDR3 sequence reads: CASSFAPSSGNTIYF. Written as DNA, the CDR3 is TGCGCCAGCAGCTTTGCCCCAAGCTCTGGAAACACCATATATTTT.

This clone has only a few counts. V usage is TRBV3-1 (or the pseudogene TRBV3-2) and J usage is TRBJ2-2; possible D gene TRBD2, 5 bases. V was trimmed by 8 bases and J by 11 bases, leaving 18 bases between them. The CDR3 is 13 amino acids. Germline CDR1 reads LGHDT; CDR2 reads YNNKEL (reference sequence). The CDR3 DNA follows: TGTGCCAGCCTATTTAACCGGGATCGAGAGCTGTTTTTT. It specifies CASLFNRDRELFF.

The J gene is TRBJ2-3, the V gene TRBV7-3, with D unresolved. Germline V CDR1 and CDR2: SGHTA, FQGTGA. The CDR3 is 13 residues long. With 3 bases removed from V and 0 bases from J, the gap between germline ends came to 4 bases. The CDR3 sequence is CASSFSSTDTQYF. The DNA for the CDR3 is TGTGCCAGCAGCTTCTCTAGCACAGATACGCAGTATTTT. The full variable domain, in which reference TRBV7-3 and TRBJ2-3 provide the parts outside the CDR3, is GAGVSQTPSNKVTEKGKYVELRCDPISGHTALYWYRQSLGQGPEFLIYFQGTGAADDSGLPNDRFFAVRPEGSVSTLKIQRTERGDSAVYLCASSFSSTDTQYFGPGTRLTVL.

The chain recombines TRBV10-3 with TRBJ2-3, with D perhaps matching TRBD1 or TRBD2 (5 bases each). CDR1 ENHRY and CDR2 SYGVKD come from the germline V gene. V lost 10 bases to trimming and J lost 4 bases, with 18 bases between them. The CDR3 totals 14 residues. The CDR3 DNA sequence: TGTGCCACCCACGGGACGACCAAAGCAGATACGCAGTATTTT. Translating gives CATHGTTKADTQYF.

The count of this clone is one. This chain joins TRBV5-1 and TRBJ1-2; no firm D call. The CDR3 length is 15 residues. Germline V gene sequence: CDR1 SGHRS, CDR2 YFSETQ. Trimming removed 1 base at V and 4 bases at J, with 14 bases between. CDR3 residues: CASSLSSDSSYGYTF. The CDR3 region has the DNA TGCGCCAGCAGCTTGAGTTCGGACTCATCCTATGGCTACACCTTC.

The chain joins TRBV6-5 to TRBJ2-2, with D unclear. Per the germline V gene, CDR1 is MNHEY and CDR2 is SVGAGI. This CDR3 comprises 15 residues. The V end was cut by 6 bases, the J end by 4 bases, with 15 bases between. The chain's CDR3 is CASRLLRWSTGELFF. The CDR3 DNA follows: TGTGCCAGCAGGTTGCTCCGGTGGTCCACCGGGGAGCTGTTTTTT.

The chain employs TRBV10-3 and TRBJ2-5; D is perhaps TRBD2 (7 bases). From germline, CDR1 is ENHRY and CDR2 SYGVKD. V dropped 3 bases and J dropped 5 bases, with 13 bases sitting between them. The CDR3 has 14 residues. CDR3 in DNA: TGTGCCATCAGTGATGGCGAGGGGGGGGAGACCCAGTACTTC. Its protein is CAISDGEGGETQYF.

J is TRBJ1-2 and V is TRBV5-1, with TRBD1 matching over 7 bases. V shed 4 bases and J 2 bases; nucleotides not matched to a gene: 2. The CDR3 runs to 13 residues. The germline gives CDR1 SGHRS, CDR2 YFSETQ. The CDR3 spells CASSGGQNYGYTF. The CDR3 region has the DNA TGCGCCAGCAGCGGGGGACAGAACTATGGCTACACCTTC.

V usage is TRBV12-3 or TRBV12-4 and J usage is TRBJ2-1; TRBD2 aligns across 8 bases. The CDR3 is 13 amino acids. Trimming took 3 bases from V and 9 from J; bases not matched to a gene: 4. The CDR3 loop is CASSFAGGFEQFF. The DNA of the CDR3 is TGTGCCAGCAGTTTCGCGGGAGGATTTGAGCAGTTCTTC.

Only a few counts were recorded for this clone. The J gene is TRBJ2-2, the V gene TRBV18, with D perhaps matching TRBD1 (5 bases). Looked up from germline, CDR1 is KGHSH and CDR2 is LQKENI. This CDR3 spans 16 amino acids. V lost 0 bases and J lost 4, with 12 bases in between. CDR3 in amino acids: CASSPPSQGSTGELFF. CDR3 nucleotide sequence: TGTGCCAGCTCACCACCATCCCAGGGAAGCACCGGGGAGCTGTTTTTT.